This section outlines one TCR beta chain sequence together with its context. Peripheral blood and lesional scalp punch biopsies were taken from alopecia areata patients. The CDR3 spans 14 residues. Germline-derived CDR1 and CDR2 are ENHRY and SYGVKD. Between the trimmed V and J ends, which lost 6 bases and 4 bases, there was a span of 15 bases. Following extraction, RNA underwent reverse transcription to cDNA, which served as the sequencing template. Sequencing used immunoSEQ multiplex PCR; TCRdb keeps in-frame clones, though not all of them. The repertoire holds 250,000 or so clones, with approximately 61% as singletons. The source of the sample is a study of CD8+ T cells in alopecia areata. On the study more broadly: Treated patients were given 5 to 10 mg oral tofacitinib twice daily.

The chain employs TRBV10-3 and TRBJ1-2; the D gene is possibly TRBD1 (6 bases). The source was CD4+ T cells sorted from blood, collected at week 0. This sequence was found in a human donor with alopecia areata. The CDR3 loop reads CAISPDRDFYGYTF. The CDR3 DNA sequence: TGTGCCATCAGCCCGGACAGAGACTTCTATGGCTACACCTTC.